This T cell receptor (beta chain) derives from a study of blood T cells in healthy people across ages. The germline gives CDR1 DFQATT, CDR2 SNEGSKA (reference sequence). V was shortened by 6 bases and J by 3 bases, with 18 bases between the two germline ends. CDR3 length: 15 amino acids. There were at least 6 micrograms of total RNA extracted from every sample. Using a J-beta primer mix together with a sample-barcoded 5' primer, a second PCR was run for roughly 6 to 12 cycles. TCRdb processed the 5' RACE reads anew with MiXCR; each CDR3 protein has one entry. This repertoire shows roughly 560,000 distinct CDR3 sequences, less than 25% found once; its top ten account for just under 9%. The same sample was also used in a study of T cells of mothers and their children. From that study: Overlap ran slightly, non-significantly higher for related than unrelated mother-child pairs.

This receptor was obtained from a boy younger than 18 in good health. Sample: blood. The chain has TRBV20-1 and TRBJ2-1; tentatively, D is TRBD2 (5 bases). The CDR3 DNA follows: TGCAGTGCACCGATAACCCAGCGGATCTACAATGAGCAGTTCTTC. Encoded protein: CSAPITQRIYNEQFF.